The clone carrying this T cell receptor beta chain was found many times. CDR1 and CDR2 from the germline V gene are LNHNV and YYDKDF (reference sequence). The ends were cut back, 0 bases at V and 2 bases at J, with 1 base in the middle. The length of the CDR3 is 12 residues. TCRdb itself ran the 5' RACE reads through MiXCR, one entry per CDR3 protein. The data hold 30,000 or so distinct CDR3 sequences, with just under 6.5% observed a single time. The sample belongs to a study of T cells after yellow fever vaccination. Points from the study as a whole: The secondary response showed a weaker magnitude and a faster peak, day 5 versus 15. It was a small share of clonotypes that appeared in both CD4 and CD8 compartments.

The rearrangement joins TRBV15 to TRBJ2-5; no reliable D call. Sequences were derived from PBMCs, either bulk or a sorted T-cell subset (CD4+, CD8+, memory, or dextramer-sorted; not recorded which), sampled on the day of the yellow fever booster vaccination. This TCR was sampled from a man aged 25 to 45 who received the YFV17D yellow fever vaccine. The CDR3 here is CATSRDQETQYF. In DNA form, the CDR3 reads TGTGCCACCAGCAGAGATCAAGAGACCCAGTACTTC.